Shown below are 31 T cell receptor beta chains from a single sample sequenced in a study of early T cells in non-severe SARS-CoV-2 infection. TCRdb reprocessed the 5' RACE reads via MiXCR and lists one record per CDR3 protein. The sample includes 30,000 to 45,000 distinct CDR3 sequences, roughly 4% seen only once; the top ten take 5.9%. Sequenced input: whole blood. The receptors stem from an adult who was a healthcare worker with PCR-confirmed SARS-CoV-2 infection or an uninfected control (not recorded which).

Points on this clonotype: One end of the junction varies from germline; a read error may be responsible. This chain joins TRBV18 and TRBJ2-7; 10 nucleotides match TRBD2. This CDR3 is built from 18 residues. Per germline, CDR1 KGHSH and CDR2 LQKENI. The CDR3 DNA is TGTGTCAGCTCAATCGACGAGGGACTAGCGAAAATAGACTACGGACAGTACTTC. As protein: CVSSIDEGLAKIDYGQYF.

This clonotype was recorded at least ten times. The chain couples TRBV7-3 to TRBJ2-1; the D gene is possibly TRBD2 (6 bases). Germline lookup yields CDR1 SGHTA and CDR2 FQGTGA. The CDR3 runs 13 residues. The V end was cut by 5 bases, the J end by 5 bases, with 10 bases between. The CDR3 sequence: CASSAGRNNEQFF. The DNA of the CDR3 is TGTGCCAGCAGCGCGGGACGGAACAATGAGCAGTTCTTC.

The CDR3 nucleotides read TGTGCCATCGGGGTCGGCGGGGGGAACACCGGGGAGCTGTTTTTT. This encodes CAIGVGGGNTGELFF. The J gene is TRBJ2-2, the V gene TRBV10-3; 7 nucleotides match TRBD2. CDR1 and CDR2 (germline): ENHRY, SYGVKD. Unmatched junction bases numbered 7, after V lost 8 bases and J lost 1 base. This CDR3 is built from 15 residues.

The table lists this clonotype with many counts. V is TRBV24-1 and J is TRBJ2-5; D is unresolved. This CDR3 region has 15 residues. Between the trimmed V and J ends, which lost 4 bases and 3 bases, there was a span of 14 bases. Germline CDR1 and CDR2: KGHDR and SFDVKD. CDR3 loop: CATSEPPPAEETQYF. The CDR3 coding sequence is TGTGCCACCAGTGAACCCCCCCCCGCGGAAGAGACCCAGTACTTC.

The sample holds many counts of this clonotype. This chain joins TRBV7-2 and TRBJ2-3; tentative D call: TRBD2 (5 bases). Germline V lookup: CDR1 SGHTA, CDR2 FQGNSA. Trimming left V 4 bases short and J 4 bases short, with 15 bases between. The CDR3 consists of 15 residues. CDR3 in DNA: TGTGCCAGCAGCTACTGGACTCTCAAGGCAGATACGCAGTATTTT. Translated, it gives CASSYWTLKADTQYF.

This clonotype was found many times. The chain links TRBV29-1 to TRBJ2-7; D is perhaps TRBD2 (6 bases). The CDR3 length is 14 residues. Trimming left V 1 base short and J 0 bases short, with 10 bases between. Germline CDR1 reads SQVTM; CDR2 reads ANQGSEA. This CDR3 is CSVEVAGSSYEQYF. DNA for the CDR3: TGCAGCGTTGAAGTGGCGGGAAGCTCCTACGAGCAGTACTTC.

This clonotype has at least ten counts. The V call is TRBV24-1, the J call TRBJ2-2; maybe TRBD1 (6 bases). This CDR3 is 15 amino acids long. The ends were cut back, 4 bases at V and 6 bases at J, with 14 bases in the middle. Germline V gene sequence: CDR1 KGHDR, CDR2 SFDVKD. The CDR3 DNA sequence: TGTGCCACCAGTGACCTGACAGGAGTGGCCGGGGAGCTGTTTTTT. Its translation: CATSDLTGVAGELFF.

This clonotype was seen repeatedly, ten times or more. The rearrangement joins TRBV6-4 to TRBJ2-1; D could derive from TRBD1 or TRBD2 (5 bases each). The germline V gene encodes CDR1 MRHNA and CDR2 SNTAGT. The V end lost 2 bases, the J end lost 11 bases, and 16 bases lay between the germline ends. The CDR3 length is 14 residues. CDR3 loop: CASSDGGGGKKQFF. The CDR3 DNA follows: TGTGCCAGCAGTGACGGCGGTGGGGGAAAAAAGCAGTTCTTC.

This clonotype has at least ten counts. The chain links TRBV19 to TRBJ2-5; TRBD2 aligns across 7 bases. Germline CDR1 is LNHDA and CDR2 is SQIVND (reference sequence). The CDR3 has 14 residues. V dropped 5 bases and J dropped 3; count of bases not matched to a gene: 6. CDR3 nucleotide sequence: TGTGCCAGTAGTGTACCGGGACTAAAAGAGACCCAGTACTTC. Translation: CASSVPGLKETQYF.

The chain uses TRBV28 and TRBJ1-2, with D tentatively TRBD1 (6 bases). The CDR3 has 14 residues. The germline CDR1 and CDR2 sequences are MDHEN and SYDVKM. V shed 6 bases and J shed 10 bases, with 21 bases lying between them. CDR3 nucleotides: TGTGCCAGCAGATCAAATGGACAGTCAACGGTCTACACCTTC. Protein: CASRSNGQSTVYTF.

This clonotype has a handful of counts. The rearrangement uses TRBV19 and TRBJ2-7, with 9 bases matching TRBD2. The CDR3 has 14 residues. V gave up 3 bases and J gave up 7 bases; unmatched junction bases: 7. CDR1 is LNHDA and CDR2 is SQIVND in the germline V gene (reference sequence). The CDR3 spells CASSIEREVGEQYF. CDR3 bases: TGTGCCAGTAGTATTGAGCGGGAGGTGGGAGAGCAGTACTTC.

The chain has TRBV7-9 and TRBJ2-2; either TRBD1 or TRBD2 may fit D (5 bases each). The CDR3 sequence is 14 residues long. V was pared by 1 base and J by 7 bases, with 10 bases between. The germline V gene has CDR1 SEHNR and CDR2 FQNEAQ (reference sequence). The CDR3 sequence: CASSLGRDVGELFF. CDR3 nucleotide sequence: TGTGCCAGCAGCTTAGGCAGGGACGTCGGGGAGCTGTTTTTT. Filled out from reference TRBV7-9 and TRBJ2-2, the complete variable domain reads DTGVSQNPRHKITKRGQNVTFRCDPISEHNRLYWYRQTLGQGPEFLTYFQNEAQLEKSRLLSDRFSAERPKGSFSTLEIQRTEQGDSAMYLCASSLGRDVGELFFGEGSRLTVL.

The gene calls are TRBV5-1 and TRBJ1-4; perhaps TRBD1 as D (6 bases). Germline V gene lookup returns CDR1 SGHRS and CDR2 YFSETQ. V was clipped by 0 bases and J by 5 bases, with 8 bases between them. This CDR3 comprises 14 residues. The DNA of the CDR3 is TGCGCCAGCAGCTTGGGACAGGAGAATGAAAAACTGTTTTTT. This encodes CASSLGQENEKLFF. The full variable domain, with the rest looked up from reference TRBV5-1 and TRBJ1-4, is KAGVTQTPRYLIKTRGQQVTLSCSPISGHRSVSWYQQTPGQGLQFLFEYFSETQRNKGNFPGRFSGRQFSNSRSEMNVSTLELGDSALYLCASSLGQENEKLFFGSGTQLSVL.

This clonotype has at least ten counts. The chain employs TRBV5-1 and TRBJ2-3; either TRBD1 or TRBD2 may supply D (5 bases each). Germline lookup yields CDR1 SGHRS and CDR2 YFSETQ. V dropped 4 bases and J dropped 0 bases, with 9 bases sitting between them. The CDR3 loop spans 14 amino acids. As DNA, the CDR3 is TGCGCCAGCAGCCCGGGACCCAGCACAGATACGCAGTATTTT. It codes for CASSPGPSTDTQYF.

This clonotype was seen only a few times. CDR3 residues: CASSSVAGGLDTQYF. CDR3 sequence (DNA): TGTGCCAGCAGTTCTGTAGCGGGGGGGCTTGATACGCAGTATTTT. The V and J genes are TRBV28 and TRBJ2-3; 11 bases line up with TRBD2. The germline CDR1 and CDR2 sequences are MDHEN and SYDVKM. This CDR3 has 15 amino acids. Unmatched junction bases numbered 6, after V lost 4 bases and J lost 6 bases.

The table lists this clonotype with many counts. This sequence joins TRBV12-3 or TRBV12-4 and TRBJ1-1; a possible D gene is TRBD1 (5 bases). V lost 2 bases to trimming and J lost 0 bases, with 10 bases between them. This CDR3 region has 15 residues. CDR3 in DNA: TGTGCCAGCAGTTTACAGGGCGGGATGAACACTGAAGCTTTCTTT. Translation gives CASSLQGGMNTEAFF.

This clonotype was detected ten times or more. The J gene is TRBJ1-5, the V gene TRBV29-1, with 9 nucleotides matching TRBD1. Looked up from germline, CDR1 is SQVTM and CDR2 is ANQGSEA. V lost 5 bases to trimming and J lost 4 bases; unmatched junction nucleotides: 6. The CDR3 is made up of 14 amino acids. The CDR3 nucleotides read TGCAGCGTTAGTCTGGGACAGGGAAATCAGCCCCAGCATTTT. It translates to CSVSLGQGNQPQHF.

V and J are TRBV20-1 and TRBJ1-2; D is possibly TRBD1 (5 bases). In germline, CDR1 is DFQATT, CDR2 SNEGSKA (reference sequence). The CDR3 contains 13 residues. Trimming took 0 bases from V and 8 from J, leaving 13 bases between them. CDR3 in DNA: TGCAGTGCTAGAGATCGGGATCAGGGAGGCTACACCTTC. Protein product: CSARDRDQGGYTF.

This clonotype occurred many times. V is TRBV18 and J is TRBJ2-3; 8 bases align to TRBD1. Germline V CDR1 and CDR2: KGHSH, LQKENI. V shed 5 bases, J shed 5 bases, and the junction held 6 bases outside the gene matches. The CDR3 runs to 14 residues. CDR3 residues: CASSSGTGGDTQYF. The CDR3 nucleotides read TGTGCCAGCTCATCTGGGACAGGTGGAGATACGCAGTATTTT.

This clonotype has ten or more counts. This sequence joins TRBV6-6 and TRBJ1-2; 9 nucleotides agree with TRBD1. The CDR3 totals 13 residues. The ends lost 5 bases at V and 7 bases at J; junction bases unmatched: 5. Per germline, CDR1 MNHNY and CDR2 SVGAGI (reference sequence). The CDR3 nucleotides are TGTGCCAGCAGTCCCACAGGGGGCGTTGGCTACACCTTC. As protein: CASSPTGGVGYTF.

This clonotype occurred many times. This sequence joins TRBV20-1 and TRBJ2-3; 11 bases fit TRBD2. V was clipped by 5 bases and J by 0 bases; unmatched bases: 4. Germline V lookup: CDR1 DFQATT, CDR2 SNEGSKA (reference sequence). CDR3 length: 15 residues. The CDR3 nucleotides read TGCAGTGCTTCCGGGACTAGCGGAAGCACAGATACGCAGTATTTT. It is translated as CSASGTSGSTDTQYF.

In this sample, this clonotype turned up many times. V gene TRBV18 combines with J gene TRBJ1-2; 7 bases fit TRBD1. J gave up 9 bases and V 0 bases, and 7 bases lay outside the gene matches. The CDR3 runs 14 residues. In germline, CDR1 is KGHSH, CDR2 LQKENI. CDR3 region: CASSPPGQQKSYTF. DNA for the CDR3: TGTGCCAGCTCACCACCGGGACAGCAAAAGAGCTACACCTTC.

The table lists this clonotype with many counts. V is TRBV28 and J is TRBJ1-2, with D possibly TRBD1 on 5 matching bases. Trimming pared 3 bases from V and 5 bases from J, leaving 22 bases between. The CDR3 covers 17 residues. The V gene's germline CDR1 is MDHEN and CDR2 SYDVKM. The CDR3: CASSFHLEGRPEYGYTF. The CDR3 DNA follows: TGTGCCAGCAGTTTCCACCTGGAGGGGCGCCCCGAGTATGGCTACACCTTC.

Ten or more counts support this clonotype. The gene calls are TRBV11-2 and TRBJ1-5; 7 bases match TRBD1. V gave up 5 bases and J gave up 4 bases; unmatched junction bases: 2. Germline values: CDR1 SGHAT, CDR2 FQNNGV. This CDR3 is 13 amino acids long. The CDR3 loop is CASSATGNQPQHF. In DNA, the CDR3 is TGTGCCAGCAGCGCGACAGGGAATCAGCCCCAGCATTTT. The full variable domain, rest sourced from reference TRBV11-2 and TRBJ1-5, is EAGVAQSPRYKIIEKRQSVAFWCNPISGHATLYWYQQILGQGPKLLIQFQNNGVVDDSQLPKDRFSAERLKGVDSTLKIQPAKLEDSAVYLCASSATGNQPQHFGDGTRLSIL.

Ten or more counts support this clonotype. The chain is built from TRBV18 and TRBJ2-3; unclear D gene. The germline gives CDR1 KGHSH, CDR2 LQKENI. V gave up 8 bases and J gave up 0 bases, with 3 bases separating them. The length of the CDR3 is 11 residues. The CDR3 spells CASESTDTQYF. In nucleotides, the CDR3 is TGTGCCAGCGAGAGCACAGATACGCAGTATTTT.

Ten or more counts support this clonotype. The V call is TRBV2, the J call TRBJ1-3; a possible D gene is TRBD1 (6 bases). The V and J ends lost 7 bases and 0 bases respectively, with 16 bases between them. Looked up from germline, CDR1 is SNHLY and CDR2 is FYNNEI. This CDR3 is 16 amino acids long. The chain's CDR3 is CASTNDRFSSGNTIYF. CDR3 DNA sequence: TGTGCCAGCACCAATGACAGGTTTAGCTCTGGAAACACCATATATTTT.

This clonotype was picked up a small number of times. This chain joins TRBV5-1 and TRBJ2-3; D gene unclear. V shed 0 bases and J shed 4 bases, with 9 bases lying between them. This CDR3 is 14 amino acids long. The germline V gene has CDR1 SGHRS and CDR2 YFSETQ. The CDR3 bases are TGCGCCAGCAGCTTGGAGGGCAGGCCAGATACGCAGTATTTT. Protein product: CASSLEGRPDTQYF.

As DNA, the CDR3 is TGTGCCACCACCCCCGGACAGTCCTACGAGCAGTACTTC. Its protein is CATTPGQSYEQYF. J is TRBJ2-7 and V is TRBV24-1, with D tentatively TRBD1 (6 bases). Trimming took off 8 bases at V and 1 base at J, with 11 bases between the two ends. The CDR3 contains 13 residues. From germline, CDR1 is KGHDR and CDR2 SFDVKD.

V gene TRBV7-3 combines with J gene TRBJ2-2; D remains ambiguous. CDR1 is SGHTA, CDR2 FQGTGA, per germline. With 4 bases removed from V and 7 bases from J, the gap between germline ends came to 7 bases. The CDR3 runs to 12 residues. The CDR3 region is CASSSPGGELFF. CDR3 nucleotide sequence: TGTGCCAGCAGCTCCCCTGGCGGGGAGCTGTTTTTT. The full variable domain, with the rest looked up from reference TRBV7-3 and TRBJ2-2, is GAGVSQTPSNKVTEKGKYVELRCDPISGHTALYWYRQSLGQGPEFLIYFQGTGAADDSGLPNDRFFAVRPEGSVSTLKIQRTERGDSAVYLCASSSPGGELFFGEGSRLTVL.

This chain connects TRBV27 to TRBJ1-5, with D maybe TRBD1 (5 bases). The CDR3 length is 14 residues. Between the trimmed V and J ends, which lost 2 bases and 3 bases, there was a span of 8 bases. Germline CDR1 is MNHEY and CDR2 is SMNVEV (reference sequence). The CDR3 region is CASSLRRANQPQHF. CDR3 bases: TGTGCCAGCAGTTTACGCAGGGCCAATCAGCCCCAGCATTTT.

This clonotype was counted ten times or more. The J gene is TRBJ2-3, the V gene TRBV11-2; 8 bases map to TRBD1. Losses at the gene ends were 5 bases for V and 1 base for J; bases not matched to a gene: 2. The CDR3 runs to 14 residues. The germline V gene encodes CDR1 SGHAT and CDR2 FQNNGV. In DNA, the CDR3 is TGTGCCAGCAGCATGACAGGGGGCACAGATACGCAGTATTTT. Protein: CASSMTGGTDTQYF.